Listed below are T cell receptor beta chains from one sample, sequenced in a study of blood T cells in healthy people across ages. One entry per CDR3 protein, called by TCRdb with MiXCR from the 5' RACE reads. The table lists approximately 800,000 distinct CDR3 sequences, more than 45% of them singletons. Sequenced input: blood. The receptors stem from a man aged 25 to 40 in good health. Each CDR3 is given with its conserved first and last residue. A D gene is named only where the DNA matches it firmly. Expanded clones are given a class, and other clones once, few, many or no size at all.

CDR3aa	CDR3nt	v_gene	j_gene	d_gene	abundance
CASSQNRGDPQYF	TGTGCCAGCAGCCAAAACCGGGGGGACCCGCAGTACTTC	TRBV7-2	TRBJ2-5	TRBD2	.
CSAATGTANNEQFF	TGCAGTGCCGCAACCGGGACAGCAAACAATGAGCAGTTCTTC	TRBV20-1	TRBJ2-1	TRBD1	.
CSVEEDSPSEQFF	TGCAGCGTTGAAGAGGACAGTCCTAGTGAGCAGTTCTTC	TRBV29-1	TRBJ2-1	.	few
CASSPSGPPWNEQYF	TGTGCCAGCTCACCCAGCGGGCCTCCGTGGAACGAGCAGTACTTC	TRBV18	TRBJ2-7	.	many
CASSLLGESTDTQYF	TGTGCCAGCAGCTTATTGGGAGAAAGCACAGATACGCAGTATTTT	TRBV11-2	TRBJ2-3	.	.
CATRTGQNGYTF	TGTGCCACCCGGACAGGGCAAAATGGCTACACCTTC	TRBV25-1	TRBJ1-2	TRBD1	.
CASSLLPGAHSAEKLFF	TGTGCCAGCAGCTTACTCCCCGGGGCCCACTCAGCCGAAAAACTGTTTTTT	TRBV7-2	TRBJ1-4	.	.
CASSRGAGGQETQYF	TGTGCCAGCAGTAGGGGTGCGGGGGGACAAGAGACCCAGTACTTC	TRBV7-9	TRBJ2-5	TRBD2	.
CASSLGIALGTEAFF	TGTGCCAGCAGCTTAGGAATCGCGTTGGGCACTGAAGCTTTCTTT	TRBV7-9	TRBJ1-1	.	.
CASSYRGWETQYF	TGTGCCAGCAGTTACAGGGGTTGGGAGACCCAGTACTTC	TRBV6-5	TRBJ2-5	.	few
CASSPTRLQGGGTEAFF	TGCGCCAGCAGCCCGACCAGACTACAGGGAGGCGGCACTGAAGCTTTCTTT	TRBV5-1	TRBJ1-1	.	.
CSVDSSGGFKETQYF	TGCAGCGTTGATAGTAGTGGTGGCTTTAAAGAGACCCAGTACTTC	TRBV29-1	TRBJ2-5	.	few
CASSDNTDTQYF	TGTGCCAGCAGCGATAACACAGATACGCAGTATTTT	TRBV7-6	TRBJ2-3	.	few
CASSLRGAPTGELFF	TGTGCCAGCAGTTTGAGGGGGGCCCCCACCGGGGAGCTGTTTTTT	TRBV6-2/TRBV6-3	TRBJ2-2	.	.
CSARVAGQNYEQYF	TGCAGTGCTAGAGTGGCGGGACAAAACTACGAGCAGTACTTC	TRBV20-1	TRBJ2-7	.	.
CASSPRLGTDTQYF	TGTGCCAGCAGCCCCCGTCTGGGAACAGATACGCAGTATTTT	TRBV6-6	TRBJ2-3	.	.
CASSSDPWVLSGANVLTF	TGTGCCAGCAGCTCCGATCCTTGGGTCCTCTCTGGGGCCAACGTCCTGACTTTC	TRBV11-2	TRBJ2-6	.	.
CSVDRSSNEQFF	TGCAGCGTTGACCGGAGTAGCAATGAGCAGTTCTTC	TRBV29-1	TRBJ2-1	.	.
CASSQVRGGYGYTF	TGCGCCAGCAGCCAAGTGAGGGGTGGTTATGGCTACACCTTC	TRBV4-3	TRBJ1-2	.	.
CASSYDGRALGETQYF	TGTGCCAGCAGTTACGACGGGAGGGCCTTAGGGGAGACCCAGTACTTC	TRBV27	TRBJ2-5	TRBD2	.
CASSLTANEQYF	TGTGCCAGCAGCTTAACAGCGAATGAGCAGTACTTC	TRBV7-3	TRBJ2-7	.	.
CATSQPGQVGNQPQHF	TGTGCCACCAGCCAACCGGGACAGGTTGGCAATCAGCCCCAGCATTTT	TRBV15	TRBJ1-5	TRBD1	.
CASSLGQGASYEQFF	TGTGCCAGCAGCTTAGGCCAGGGGGCGAGCTATGAGCAGTTCTTC	TRBV11-2	TRBJ2-1	TRBD1	.
CASSSYRGHEQFF	TGTGCCAGCAGCTCATATCGGGGGCATGAGCAGTTCTTC	TRBV7-9	TRBJ2-1	.	once
CASSLKGPGQRPESPHYEQYF	TGTGCCAGCAGTCTCAAAGGGCCGGGACAGAGGCCTGAAAGTCCTCACTACGAGCAGTACTTC	TRBV12-3/TRBV12-4	TRBJ2-7	TRBD1	.
CASPFSTYGYTF	TGTGCCTCACCCTTCTCTACCTATGGCTACACCTTC	TRBV6-6	TRBJ1-2	.	.
CASSHRRGQGVEKTQYF	TGTGCCAGCAGCCACAGACGAGGACAGGGGGTAGAAAAGACCCAGTACTTC	TRBV7-2	TRBJ2-5	TRBD1	.
CAISDGGTLYNEQFF	TGTGCCATCAGTGACGGGGGGACCCTTTACAATGAGCAGTTCTTC	TRBV10-3	TRBJ2-1	TRBD2	.
CSVYGQGAQDTQYF	TGCAGCGTATACGGACAGGGGGCACAAGATACGCAGTATTTT	TRBV29-1	TRBJ2-3	TRBD1	few
CAARTSGRAWDEQFF	TGTGCCGCACGGACTAGCGGGAGGGCCTGGGATGAGCAGTTCTTC	TRBV10-3	TRBJ2-1	TRBD2	.
CSVEGQGGTQYF	TGCAGTGTCGAGGGTCAGGGAGGGACCCAGTACTTC	TRBV20-1	TRBJ2-5	.	.
CASSLEPGGRGNEQFF	TGTGCCAGCAGCTTAGAGCCAGGCGGGAGGGGCAATGAGCAGTTCTTC	TRBV7-9	TRBJ2-1	TRBD2	.
CASSGLRDSQETQYF	TGTGCCAGCAGCGGTCTCCGGGACAGCCAAGAGACCCAGTACTTC	TRBV2	TRBJ2-5	TRBD1	.
CASSLIAGADEQFF	TGTGCCAGCAGCTTAATTGCGGGGGCGGATGAGCAGTTCTTC	TRBV7-2	TRBJ2-1	.	few
CASRVQGYEQYF	TGTGCCAGCAGAGTACAGGGCTACGAGCAGTACTTC	TRBV28	TRBJ2-7	.	.
CAISEGTTNYGYTF	TGTGCCATCAGTGAGGGGACAACTAACTATGGCTACACCTTC	TRBV10-3	TRBJ1-2	.	.
CASSLGRLASTDTQYF	TGCGCCAGCAGCCTTGGGAGACTAGCCAGCACAGATACGCAGTATTTT	TRBV4-3	TRBJ2-3	TRBD2	few
CASSYVFGTSGDYYNEQFF	TGTGCCAGCAGTTACGTCTTCGGGACTAGCGGGGACTATTACAATGAGCAGTTCTTC	TRBV6-2/TRBV6-3	TRBJ2-1	TRBD2	few
CSARGWDGQYF	TGCAGTGCTCGTGGCTGGGACGGACAGTACTTC	TRBV20-1	TRBJ2-5	.	few
CAIRVGVAGLGEQYF	TGTGCCATCAGGGTGGGGGTTGCGGGCCTCGGCGAGCAGTACTTC	TRBV10-3	TRBJ2-7	.	.